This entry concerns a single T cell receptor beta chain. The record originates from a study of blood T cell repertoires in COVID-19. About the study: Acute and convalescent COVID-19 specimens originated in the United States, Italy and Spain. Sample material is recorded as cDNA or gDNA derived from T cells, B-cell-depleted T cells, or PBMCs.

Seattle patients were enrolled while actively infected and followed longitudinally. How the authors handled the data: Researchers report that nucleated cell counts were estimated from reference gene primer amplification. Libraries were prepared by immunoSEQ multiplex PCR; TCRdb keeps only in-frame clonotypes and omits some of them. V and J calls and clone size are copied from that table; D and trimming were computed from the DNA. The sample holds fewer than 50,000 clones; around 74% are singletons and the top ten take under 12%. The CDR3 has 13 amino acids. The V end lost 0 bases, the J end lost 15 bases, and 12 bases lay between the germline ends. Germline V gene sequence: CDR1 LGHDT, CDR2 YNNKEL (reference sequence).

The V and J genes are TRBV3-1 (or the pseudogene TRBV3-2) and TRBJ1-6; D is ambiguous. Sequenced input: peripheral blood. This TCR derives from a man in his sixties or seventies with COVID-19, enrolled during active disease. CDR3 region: CASSQDVRKVLHF. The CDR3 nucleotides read TGTGCCAGCAGCCAAGATGTCAGGAAGGTCCTCCACTTT.